Following are 13 T cell receptor beta chains from one sample sequenced in a study of T cells in Graves' hyperthyroidism and ophthalmopathy. Authors of the study amplified TCR beta CDR3 regions from RNA transcripts. The HTBI set primed first-round TCR CDR3 RT-PCR. TCRdb re-called the multiplex PCR reads with MiXCR, one entry per CDR3 protein. The sample lists roughly 280,000 distinct CDR3 sequences; more than 15% were seen once. The sequenced sample consisted of blood. These receptors were collected from an older woman with Graves' ophthalmopathy.

The sample holds a few counts of this clonotype. The rearrangement joins TRBV12-3 or TRBV12-4 to TRBJ2-1, with TRBD2 matching over 8 bases. The CDR3 totals 11 residues. Losses at the gene ends were 8 bases for V and 10 bases for J; bases not matched to a gene: 4. The CDR3: CASQRGREQFF. The DNA of the CDR3 is TGTGCCAGCCAGCGGGGGCGGGAGCAGTTCTTC.

Ten or more counts support this clonotype. The chain couples TRBV30 to TRBJ2-1; D is possibly TRBD2 (6 bases). Trimming took off 4 bases at V and 3 bases at J, with 13 bases between the two ends. Germline assignment: CDR1 GTSNPN and CDR2 SVGIG (reference sequence). There are 14 residues in the CDR3. This chain's CDR3 is CAWISFGSYNEQFF. CDR3 nucleotide sequence: TGTGCCTGGATCTCCTTCGGGAGCTACAATGAGCAGTTCTTC. Variable domain in full (rest from reference TRBV30 and TRBJ2-1): SQTIHQWPATLVQPVGSPLSLECTVEGTSNPNLYWYRQAAGRGLQLLFYSVGIGQISSEVPQNLSASRPQDRQFILSSKKLLLSDSGFYLCAWISFGSYNEQFFGPGTRLTVL.

V and J are TRBV4-3 and TRBJ1-2; no clear D gene. The CDR3 has 13 amino acids. Germline values: CDR1 LGHNA, CDR2 YSLEER. Deletions cut 4 bases from V and 0 bases from J, with 6 bases between. CDR3 amino acids: CASSRETNYGYTF. CDR3 DNA: TGCGCCAGCAGCCGGGAGACTAACTATGGCTACACCTTC.

This clonotype was detected ten times or more. The chain uses TRBV6-1 and TRBJ1-2, with 8 bases that match TRBD1. The CDR3 covers 12 residues. Germline CDR1 MNHNS, CDR2 SASEGT. J lost 6 bases, V lost 9 bases, and 6 bases had no gene match. This chain's CDR3 is CASTDRVHGYTF. In nucleotides, the CDR3 is TGTGCCAGTACGGACAGGGTGCATGGCTACACCTTC.

This clonotype was counted between two and nine times. The chain is built from TRBV19 and TRBJ1-1; D is unclear. Trimming took off 3 bases at V and 1 base at J, with 15 bases between the two ends. CDR3 size: 16 residues. In germline, CDR1 is LNHDA, CDR2 SQIVND (reference sequence). The CDR3 region is CASSIAFNWRNTEAFF. As DNA, the CDR3 is TGTGCCAGTAGTATTGCTTTTAACTGGAGGAACACTGAAGCTTTCTTT. The variable domain in full, with the rest retrieved from reference TRBV19 and TRBJ1-1, is DGGITQSPKYLFRKEGQNVTLSCEQNLNHDAMYWYRQDPGQGLRLIYYSQIVNDFQKGDIAEGYSVSREKKESFPLTVTSAQKNPTAFYLCASSIAFNWRNTEAFFGQGTRLTVV.

Many counts were recorded for this clonotype. This rearrangement joins TRBV28 to TRBJ2-1, with D maybe TRBD1 (5 bases). The CDR3 has 13 amino acids. The germline V gene encodes CDR1 MDHEN and CDR2 SYDVKM. Trimming removed 5 bases from V and 11 bases from J, with 16 bases in between. CDR3 in DNA: TGTGCCAGCAGTCTGACTCTCGACAGAAAGCAGTTCTTC. Translating it yields CASSLTLDRKQFF.

This clonotype was detected many times. The V gene is TRBV5-1, the J gene TRBJ1-1; D call uncertain. Trimming took 7 bases from V and 3 from J, leaving 13 bases between them. The CDR3 contains 13 residues. Germline lookup yields CDR1 SGHRS and CDR2 YFSETQ. CDR3 loop: CASGPTADTEAFF. As DNA, the CDR3 is TGCGCCAGCGGTCCGACGGCCGACACTGAAGCTTTCTTT.

This clonotype was seen many times. The genes are TRBV6-1 and TRBJ1-1, with D uncertain. The germline gives CDR1 MNHNS, CDR2 SASEGT. V dropped 1 base and J dropped 4 bases, with 13 bases sitting between them. The length of the CDR3 is 15 residues. In DNA form, the CDR3 reads TGTGCCAGCAGTGAAGGGTTAGGTTGGGGCACTGAAGCTTTCTTT. Its translation is CASSEGLGWGTEAFF.

In its sample, this clonotype was seen a few times. This chain links TRBV27 with TRBJ2-5; D not resolved. This CDR3 spans 14 amino acids. Trimming took 5 bases from V and 7 from J, leaving 17 bases between them. In germline, CDR1 is MNHEY, CDR2 SMNVEV (reference sequence). The CDR3 DNA sequence: TGTGCCAGCAGTCCGGCGTCGGCGTTCGGGACCCAGTACTTC. It codes for CASSPASAFGTQYF.

In this sample, this clonotype turned up a few times. V is TRBV6-2 or TRBV6-3 and J is TRBJ1-2; no definite D call. Germline V gene sequence: CDR1 MNHEY, CDR2 SVGEGT. The V end was cut by 4 bases, the J end by 6 bases, with 15 bases between. This CDR3 has 14 amino acids. The CDR3: CASSLRRGYDGYTF. The CDR3, as DNA: TGTGCCAGCAGTTTAAGGCGAGGCTATGATGGCTACACCTTC.

This clonotype was observed a handful of times. In DNA, the CDR3 is TGCGCCAGCAGCGATCAGGGGGCACGGGACAATGAGCAGTTCTTC. As protein: CASSDQGARDNEQFF. The chain couples TRBV5-1 to TRBJ2-1, with 8 nucleotides matching TRBD1. The CDR3 runs to 15 residues. Germline CDR1 SGHRS, CDR2 YFSETQ. Trimming at V came to 4 bases and at J to 5 bases, leaving 8 bases not matched to a gene.

The rearrangement uses TRBV27 and TRBJ2-3; D call uncertain. Per the germline V gene, CDR1 is MNHEY and CDR2 is SMNVEV (reference sequence). Between the trimmed V and J ends, which lost 2 bases and 4 bases, there was a span of 10 bases. The CDR3 runs to 14 residues. The DNA of the CDR3 is TGTGCCAGCAGTTTACGGGTGTTTGCAGATACGCAGTATTTT. It yields the protein CASSLRVFADTQYF.

This clonotype showed up just a few times. V usage is TRBV20-1 and J usage is TRBJ2-7, with 9 bases that match TRBD2. The CDR3 consists of 12 residues. CDR1 is DFQATT and CDR2 is SNEGSKA in the germline V gene (reference sequence). V shed 6 bases and J 7 bases; nucleotides not matched to a gene: 7. In DNA form, the CDR3 reads TGCAGTGCCGGAAGCGGGGGGAGGGAGCAGTACTTC. This encodes CSAGSGGREQYF.